Sequencing of this T cell receptor beta chain was carried out in a study of blood T cells in healthy people across ages (dated by TCRdb to about 2015). Turning to the overall study: Template switching captured roughly one uniquely barcoded TCR beta cDNA molecule per two T cells in model experiments. Age-related changes in TCR beta repertoire diversity were measured in the study by deep sequencing normalized with unique cDNA molecular identifiers. Four age groups were formed from the donors: young (average 16 years), middle-aged (just under 40), aged (62) and long-lived (around 80). Two additional independent replicas of 1 million unique cDNA reads from the same blood draw were analyzed for two donors (one aged 18 to 30 and one aged 80 or older). General conclusions and limits of the study: There was a strong correlation between observed TCR beta diversity and the percentage of naive T cells measured by flow cytometry. Observed TCR beta diversity per million T cells fell roughly linearly with age, and a significant reduction was already apparent by age about 36. Estimates of total diversity based on one million sequenced T cells were regarded as lower bounds and as underestimates. Because donor CMV infection status was unknown, age-related changes in expanded clonotypes were potentially confounded. Compared with the aged group, the long-lived group had more naive CD4+ T cells, fewer expanded clones and increased TCR diversity, a pattern suggesting age selection. Because profiling used bulk unsorted PBMCs, naive and antigen-experienced compartments could not be compared conclusively.

In regard to this clonotype: The specificity of this receptor is unknown. Its ends do not fully match the called genes, so a read error is possible.

Including the terminal cysteine and phenylalanine, the CDR3 comprises 16 residues. Only CDR3 DNA is held: 48 bases, read in frame from base 1. The donors were 40 or so Caucasian individuals from Russia, aged roughly 6 to 100 years, who were systemically healthy. About 10 milliliters of peripheral blood were drawn from each donor into EDTA-treated Vacutainer tubes. PBMCs were isolated by Ficoll-Paque density-gradient centrifugation, with at least 7 million obtained per sample. Trizol reagent was used to extract total RNA from the PBMCs, yielding at least 5.5 micrograms per sample. The percentages of naive CD45RAhigh/CD27high T cells were determined by flow cytometry on a PBMC aliquot from every donor. Library preparation employed 5' RACE. Reads for this sample came from an Illumina HiSeq 2500. The second PCR ran for roughly 7 to 12 cycles and used a J-beta primer mix along with a sample-barcoded 5' primer. Each TCR beta cDNA molecule received a unique molecular identifier from a template-switch 5' adaptor carrying 12 random nucleotides. Each sample yielded at least 2.5 million CDR3-containing paired-end reads. All of the RNA was converted into first-strand cDNA using the Mint cDNA synthesis kit, with a TRBC-specific oligonucleotide serving as the primer. All cDNA was treated with uracil-DNA glycosylase and then went through a first 18-cycle PCR with the universal primers M1SS and BC2_uni_R. Processing in the source paper ran as follows. For normalization, 1 million high-quality reads, each with a distinct molecular identifier, were randomly selected from each sample. Reads with shared molecular identifiers were discarded instead of being binned into consensus sequences. CDR3 identification, clonotype clustering and error correction used MiTCR with a Q25 quality threshold and the strictest error-elimination algorithm. A nonparametric unseen species model with Euler transformation was used to estimate lower-bound total TCR beta diversity. TCRdb redid the processing of the public reads, applying fastp at Q25 and MiXCR, and retained in-frame beta chains. Entries are consolidated by CDR3 protein sequence, retaining the most common genes and DNA. TCRdb's processing, not the authors', yielded these V and J calls. The sample yields fewer than 1,200,000 distinct CDR3 sequences; under 30% were counted once. Of the sample, around 0.75% is held by the ten largest clones.

These same data were also listed under a study on T cells of mothers and their children. The second paper further reports: Nine systemically healthy Caucasian individuals, comprising three mothers and their six children, were included as donors. cDNA synthesis consumed the entire amount of extracted RNA, loaded at around 1.5 ug RNA in each 15 ul reaction. In the second PCR, sample barcodes and 2-4 random nucleotides were introduced via the M1S primer. Over 8 million TCR beta CDR3 reads were obtained for each mother, and approximately 2.9 million reads were obtained for each child. TCR recombination output is similarly shaped by thymic selection in related and unrelated pairs, with a minor effect exerted by inherited differences. Normalized repertoire overlap was always slightly but never significantly higher in related than unrelated mother-child pairs. No persistent microchimeric T cell clones were detected, at a sensitivity of roughly 100 clones per million clonotypes. The study used deep NGS to compare TCR beta repertoires of mothers and children, seeking features distinguishing related mother-child pairs from unrelated individuals. The mean age was about 38 +/- 4 years for the mothers and around 10 +/- 4 years for the children. After adapter ligation was performed with NEBNext reagents, the libraries were sequenced on an Illumina HiSeq 2000 with 100+100 nt paired-end reads. To prevent cross-contamination, the mother and child libraries were prepared one month apart and sequenced in separate runs. Each donor had between roughly 450,000 and 2,100,000 distinct TCR beta clonotypes identified. Naive TCR beta clonotypes were estimated from low-frequency clonotypes matched to each donor's FACS-determined naive share, without sorting.

What was sequenced was blood. The rearrangement combines TRBV12-3 or TRBV12-4 with TRBJ1-6; the D gene cannot be named for sure. The source of this sequence is a girl aged 2 to 9 in good health. The DNA sequence reads TGTGCCCGCAGTTCGCGTAGACAAGACTTAACTTCACCCCTCCACTTT. Translated, this is CARSSRRQDLTSPLHF.